These T cell receptor beta chains were read from a single sample in a study of PD-1 blockade in mismatch repair-deficient tumors. Sequencing used immunoSEQ multiplex PCR; TCRdb keeps in-frame clones, though not all of them. In the table there are tens of thousands of clones, approximately 84% of which are singletons. Material: peripheral blood, obtained 12 weeks after starting pembrolizumab. These receptors were obtained from an adult with mismatch repair-deficient cancer. Each CDR3 is given with its conserved first and last residue. D genes are given only for firm matches. Size is omitted from some rows. Given values are once, few, many or a class for expanded clones.

>.|TRBV7-9|TRBJ2-5|.
TGTGCCAGCAGCTTAAAGGGGGGCGAGACCCAGTACTTC
CASSLKGGETQYF
>.|TRBV5-1|TRBJ1-1|.
TGCGCCAGCAGCCCGCAGGGAACCATGAACACTGAAGCTTTCTTT
CASSPQGTMNTEAFF
>.|TRBV2|TRBJ2-3|TRBD2
TGTGCCAGCAGTGTTTCTAGCGGGAGTTTAGATACGCAGTATTTT
CASSVSSGSLDTQYF
>.|TRBV5-4|TRBJ2-1|.
TGTGCCAGCAGCTTGGTACGAAATGAGCAGTTCTTC
CASSLVRNEQFF
>.|TRBV6-1|TRBJ2-7|TRBD1
TGTGCCAGCAGTGGGAAGGGGGCGTATTACGAGCAGTACTTC
CASSGKGAYYEQYF
>.|TRBV19|TRBJ2-1|TRBD2
TGTGCCAGTAGTATAGATGCTTTAGCGGGAGGACCGTACAATGAGCAGTTCTTC
CASSIDALAGGPYNEQFF
>.|TRBV19|TRBJ2-7|.
TGTGCCAGTAGTATGAAGGCACAGGGTAACTACGAGCAGTACTTC
CASSMKAQGNYEQYF
>.|TRBV5-1|TRBJ2-1|.
TGCGCCAGCAGCTTGGGAAATAATGAGCAGTTCTTC
CASSLGNNEQFF
>.|TRBV2|TRBJ2-7|TRBD2
TGTGCCAGCAGTTTAGCGGGAGTTTTCGGCGAGCAGTACTTC
CASSLAGVFGEQYF
>.|TRBV7-2|TRBJ2-2|.
TGTGCCAGCAGCTTAGCGAAGGTTCTGAGAAACACCGGGGAGCTGTTTTTT
CASSLAKVLRNTGELFF
>once|TRBV27|TRBJ2-1|.
TGTGCCAGCAGTTTATCCGGGGCTCCGCTTAATGAGCAGTTCTTC
CASSLSGAPLNEQFF
>once|TRBV18|TRBJ2-3|.
TGTGCCAGCTCACCTCCTAGCACAGATACGCAGTATTTT
CASSPPSTDTQYF
>.|TRBV28|TRBJ1-2|.
TGTGCCAGCAGCCGCTTTTCAGGGCACTATGGCTACACCTTC
CASSRFSGHYGYTF
>.|TRBV4-2|TRBJ2-3|TRBD1
TGTGCCAGCAGCCAAGCCGGGACAGCCGGCACAGATACGCAGTATTTT
CASSQAGTAGTDTQYF
>.|TRBV6-6|TRBJ1-2|TRBD1
TGTGCCAGCAGTTACGGGACAGGGAACTATGGCTACACCTTC
CASSYGTGNYGYTF
>once|TRBV5-4|TRBJ2-1|.
TGTGCCAGCAGCTCTACCATTTTAGCCCGGCCCAACAATGAGCAGTTCTTC
CASSSTILARPNNEQFF
>once|TRBV28|TRBJ2-3|TRBD2
TGTGCCAGCAGTGGGGGTAGCGGGGACACAGATACGCAGTATTTT
CASSGGSGDTDTQYF
>.|TRBV4-3|TRBJ2-7|.
TGCGCCAGCAGCCAAGACATCTCCTACGAGCAGTACTTC
CASSQDISYEQYF
>.|TRBV30|TRBJ1-1|.
TGTGCCTGGAGTATCTGGGACACTGAAGCTTTCTTT
CAWSIWDTEAFF
>.|TRBV4-1|TRBJ1-5|.
TGCGCCAGCAGCCAGGGGCGTGGGGGGCAGCCCCAGCATTTT
CASSQGRGGQPQHF
>.|TRBV4-3|TRBJ2-2|.
TGCGCCAGCAGCCAAGCCTCGGAGGGGGCGCGTGACACCGGGGAGCTGTTTTTT
CASSQASEGARDTGELFF
>once|TRBV7-8|TRBJ2-3|.
TGTGCCAGCAGCCTCGTCAACGGCATGGGAACCGCAGATACGCAGTATTTT
CASSLVNGMGTADTQYF
>once|TRBV5-1|TRBJ2-1|.
TGCGCCAGCAGCTTGGCCCTAAACTGGGGAGCAGCGGGCTACAATGAGCAGTTCTTC
CASSLALNWGAAGYNEQFF
>.|TRBV9|TRBJ1-3|.
TGTGCCAGCAGCGTAGACAGGGGAAACACCATATATTTT
CASSVDRGNTIYF
>.|TRBV7-2|TRBJ2-1|.
TGTGCCAGCAGCTTAGCGGTGGGGGCAAACAATGAGCAGTTCTTC
CASSLAVGANNEQFF
>few|TRBV2|TRBJ1-5|.
TGTGCCAGCAATACTGGAGGCAATCAGCCCCAGCATTTT
CASNTGGNQPQHF
>.|TRBV6-6|TRBJ2-7|.
TGTGCCAGCAGACTCCAGGGTGCCTACGAGCAGTACTTC
CASRLQGAYEQYF
>.|TRBV27|TRBJ2-7|TRBD2
TGTGCCAGCAGTTTATCGTATAGCGGGAGCTCCTACGAGCAGTACTTC
CASSLSYSGSSYEQYF
>.|TRBV30|TRBJ2-7|.
TGTGCCTGGACCGGGGAGGCGTCCTACGAGCAGTACTTC
CAWTGEASYEQYF
>.|TRBV7-8|TRBJ2-1|.
TGTGCCAGCAGCCCAACGGACGGGAAGCAGTTCTTC
CASSPTDGKQFF
>.|TRBV7-3|TRBJ2-1|.
TGTGCCAGCAGCTTATATCCAGCGGGCTCCTACAATGAGCAGTTCTTC
CASSLYPAGSYNEQFF
>.|TRBV11-2|TRBJ2-7|.
TGTGCCAGCAGCCCGACAACCCCGGGACATGGAAAATACGAGCAGTACTTC
CASSPTTPGHGKYEQYF
>.|TRBV10-3|TRBJ2-2|.
TGTGCCATCAGTGTCGGGGTCGGCGGGGAGCTGTTTTTT
CAISVGVGGELFF
>.|TRBV7-2|TRBJ1-2|.
TGTGCCAGCTCCGGGACCCTCAAGGGCTACACCTTC
CASSGTLKGYTF
>.|TRBV30|TRBJ2-5|.
TGTGCCTGGAGTGGTAACAGAAAAGAGACCCAGTACTTC
CAWSGNRKETQYF
>.|TRBV27|TRBJ1-2|.
TGTGCCAGCAGTTCGACAGGTTCGGTTGGCTACACCTTC
CASSSTGSVGYTF
>.|TRBV9|TRBJ2-1|.
TGTGCCAGCAGCGTAGAGGAGGGAGTGGTAGATGAGCAGTTCTTC
CASSVEEGVVDEQFF
>.|TRBV5-1|TRBJ2-3|.
TGCGCCAGCAGCCCGGAGGTTCCAGATACGCAGTATTTT
CASSPEVPDTQYF
>few|TRBV4-2|TRBJ1-4|.
TGTGCCAGCAGCCAAGATGAACAGACTTCCGAAAAACTGTTTTTT
CASSQDEQTSEKLFF
>.|TRBV19|TRBJ2-1|TRBD2
TGTGCCACCCAAAGGACTAGTCCCCCTCTGAATGAGCAGTTCTTC
CATQRTSPPLNEQFF
>.|TRBV9|TRBJ2-5|TRBD2
TGTGCCAGCAGTTATAGCGGGAGGGAAGAGACCCAGTACTTC
CASSYSGREETQYF